The TCR beta chain under discussion was sequenced for a study of long-term antiretroviral therapy in people with HIV. The libraries were made with immunoSEQ v3.0 at survey level. The protocol was immunoSEQ multiplex PCR, while the TCRdb copy is restricted to in-frame clones and leaves out a portion. The repertoire holds about 39,000 clones, with 80% to 90% as singletons. Germline V gene sequence: CDR1 SQVTM, CDR2 ANQGSEA. The V end was cut by 6 bases, the J end by 2 bases, with 6 bases between. CDR3 size: 11 residues. Sequencing was performed on unsorted PBMCs, taken 1.2 years after starting antiretroviral therapy. The chain has TRBV29-1 and TRBJ2-3; either TRBD1 or TRBD2 may fit D (5 bases each). The TCR sequence derives from a woman between 50 and 59 years old with HIV. The CDR3 here is CSVGVTDTQYF. The DNA for the CDR3 is TGCAGCGTGGGGGTCACAGATACGCAGTATTTT.